Presented here are 28 T cell receptor beta chains from one specimen sequenced in a study of blood T cell repertoires in COVID-19. Using immunoSEQ multiplex PCR, the repertoire was profiled, and TCRdb retains in-frame clones only, with some absent. The sample consists of 99,000 or so clones, roughly 80% of them appearing once. The sample comprised peripheral blood. The receptors were sampled from a woman in her sixties or seventies with acute or convalescent COVID-19.

This clone was detected once. V gene TRBV28 combines with J gene TRBJ1-2, with a weak D call TRBD1 (6 bases). The germline CDR1 and CDR2 sequences are MDHEN and SYDVKM. V gave up 8 bases and J gave up 3 bases, with 22 bases separating them. The CDR3 contains 16 residues. The CDR3 DNA sequence: TGTGCCAGCTACGCAAAGGGGGTGTTCGGGTACTATGGCTACACCTTC. Protein: CASYAKGVFGYYGYTF.

This rearrangement joins TRBV19 to TRBJ2-7; 7 bases line up with TRBD1. CDR1 LNHDA and CDR2 SQIVND come from the germline V gene (reference sequence). The CDR3 runs 15 residues. V was clipped by 3 bases and J by 6 bases; unmatched bases: 11. This CDR3 reads CASSIRGTTSSEQYF. As DNA, the CDR3 is TGTGCCAGTAGTATCAGGGGGACGACTTCTTCCGAGCAGTACTTC.

This rearrangement joins TRBV6-6 to TRBJ2-3; 12 positions match TRBD1. Germline values: CDR1 MNHNY, CDR2 SVGAGI (reference sequence). The CDR3 extends over 15 amino acids. Trimming took 7 bases from V and 7 from J; bases not matched to a gene: 9. The CDR3 loop is CASKGGTGGGYTQYF. CDR3 DNA: TGTGCCAGCAAGGGGGGGACAGGGGGCGGATATACGCAGTATTTT.

The chain couples TRBV11-2 to TRBJ2-7, with D tentatively TRBD2 (6 bases). This CDR3 spans 14 amino acids. Germline CDR1 SGHAT, CDR2 FQNNGV. Trimming took off 7 bases at V and 9 bases at J, with 22 bases between the two ends. The CDR3 nucleotides read TGTGCCAGCACCACGGAGGGCGGCCTAGGTGGGCAGTACTTC. It is translated as CASTTEGGLGGQYF.

The chain combines TRBV10-1 with TRBJ1-1; 7 bases are a match to TRBD1. V shed 6 bases and J 5 bases; nucleotides not matched to a gene: 6. The CDR3 has 13 amino acids. Germline loops: CDR1 WNHNN, CDR2 SYGVQD (reference sequence). CDR3 residues: CASSNRGRTEAFF. Written as DNA, the CDR3 is TGCGCCAGCAGCAACAGGGGAAGGACTGAAGCTTTCTTT.

The chain couples TRBV18 to TRBJ1-1, with 8 bases identical to TRBD1. The CDR3 extends over 17 amino acids. CDR1 is KGHSH and CDR2 is LQKENI in the germline V gene. V lost 3 bases and J lost 1; bases outside the gene matches: 10. The DNA for the CDR3 is TGTGCCAGCTCACCTTCGCCCTACAGGGGGGGGAACACTGAAGCTTTCTTT. The encoded protein is CASSPSPYRGGNTEAFF.

This clone came up a few times. The CDR3: CASTPRPGGGDGYTF. In DNA, the CDR3 is TGTGCCAGCACCCCCAGGCCCGGGGGAGGAGATGGCTACACCTTC. This chain uses TRBV11-2 with TRBJ1-2, with D possibly TRBD1 on 5 matching bases. The CDR3 is made up of 15 amino acids. CDR1 and CDR2 (germline): SGHAT, FQNNGV. Trimming removed 7 bases at V and 6 bases at J, with 21 bases between. Together with reference TRBV11-2 and TRBJ1-2, the CDR3 gives the full variable domain: EAGVAQSPRYKIIEKRQSVAFWCNPISGHATLYWYQQILGQGPKLLIQFQNNGVVDDSQLPKDRFSAERLKGVDSTLKIQPAKLEDSAVYLCASTPRPGGGDGYTFGSGTRLTVV.

The V gene is TRBV29-1, the J gene TRBJ2-1; 11 nucleotides line up with TRBD1. After removal of 6 bases from V and 3 bases from J, the junction contained 7 bases not matched to a gene. The CDR3 runs to 15 residues. The germline gives CDR1 SQVTM, CDR2 ANQGSEA. The CDR3 spells CSVRADRGLYNEQFF. DNA of the CDR3: TGCAGCGTGCGGGCGGACAGGGGGCTCTACAATGAGCAGTTCTTC.

The chain carries TRBV3-1 (or the pseudogene TRBV3-2) and TRBJ2-5; tentatively, D is TRBD2 (7 bases). Germline V gene data show CDR1 as LGHDT and CDR2 as YNNKEL (reference sequence). V was pared by 0 bases and J by 4 bases, with 15 bases between. There are 16 residues in the CDR3. In nucleotides, the CDR3 is TGTGCCAGCAGCCAAGATGGGAGGGGGGGTTCAGAGACCCAGTACTTC. This translates into CASSQDGRGGSETQYF.

J is TRBJ2-7 and V is TRBV18; D is perhaps TRBD1 (6 bases). The germline gives CDR1 KGHSH, CDR2 LQKENI. With 0 bases removed from V and 2 bases from J, the gap between germline ends came to 8 bases. CDR3 length equals 14 residues. The DNA of the CDR3 is TGTGCCAGCTCACCACCACAGGGACCCTACGAGCAGTACTTC. Translation: CASSPPQGPYEQYF.

The chain uses TRBV5-6 and TRBJ2-7; the D gene is possibly TRBD2 (7 bases). Trimming removed 7 bases from V and 0 bases from J, with 17 bases in between. CDR1 and CDR2 (germline): SGHDT, YYEEEE. CDR3 size: 15 residues. The CDR3 loop reads CASLTGGPSSYEQYF. The CDR3 DNA reads TGTGCCAGCCTAACCGGGGGGCCTAGCTCCTACGAGCAGTACTTC.

The chain carries TRBV2 and TRBJ2-7, with D perhaps TRBD2 (6 bases). The germline V gene has CDR1 SNHLY and CDR2 FYNNEI. V was shortened by 2 bases and J by 2 bases, with 13 bases between the two germline ends. This CDR3 has 15 residues. Here the CDR3 reads CASSESGEGPYEQYF. The CDR3 DNA follows: TGTGCCAGCAGTGAATCGGGAGAGGGGCCCTACGAGCAGTACTTC.

This chain connects TRBV6-5 to TRBJ1-4, with 8 bases fitting TRBD1. The V gene's germline CDR1 is MNHEY and CDR2 SVGAGI. J gave up 8 bases and V 4 bases, and 6 bases lay outside the gene matches. This CDR3 region has 14 residues. CDR3 sequence reads: CASSSGTGLEKLFF. CDR3 sequence (DNA): TGTGCCAGCAGTTCCGGGACAGGCTTAGAAAAACTGTTTTTT.

The chain carries TRBV25-1 and TRBJ2-5; possible D gene TRBD1, 6 bases. The CDR3 length is 14 residues. Germline CDR1 is MGHDK and CDR2 is SYGVNS. V shed 6 bases and J shed 2 bases, with 13 bases lying between them. The CDR3: CASSRTGTQETQYF. The CDR3 region has the DNA TGTGCCAGCAGCCGAACCGGGACACAAGAGACCCAGTACTTC.

The rearrangement links TRBV12-3 or TRBV12-4 to TRBJ1-6, with 7 bases matching TRBD1. The CDR3 totals 13 residues. V gave up 5 bases and J gave up 10 bases; unmatched junction bases: 5. The CDR3 DNA reads as TGTGCCAGCAGTCCCACAGGGGTCTCACCCCTCCACTTT. The encoded protein is CASSPTGVSPLHF.

V usage is TRBV15 and J usage is TRBJ2-3; 10 bases fit TRBD1. Germline V gene data show CDR1 as LNHNV and CDR2 as YYDKDF (reference sequence). V lost 1 base and J lost 5; bases outside the gene matches: 15. The CDR3 consists of 19 residues. The CDR3 is CATSRAGGQGSLGIDTQYF. CDR3 sequence (DNA): TGTGCCACCAGCAGAGCTGGGGGACAGGGGAGCTTGGGCATAGATACGCAGTATTTT.

This clone has more than one count but fewer than ten. V gene TRBV4-1 combines with J gene TRBJ1-1; the match to TRBD1 covers 10 bases. CDR3 length equals 17 residues. The V gene end was trimmed by 2 bases and the J gene end by 4 bases; junction bases not matched to a gene: 10. From germline, CDR1 is MGHRA and CDR2 YSYEKL. The CDR3 region has the DNA TGCGCCAGCAGCCAACTTAACACCCGGGACAGGGGCACTGAAGCTTTCTTT. Protein sequence: CASSQLNTRDRGTEAFF.

The V and J genes are TRBV4-1 and TRBJ1-3; 7 bases are shared with TRBD1. This CDR3 is built from 17 residues. V trimming: 0 bases; J trimming: 2 bases; junction bases outside the gene matches: 7. Germline loops: CDR1 MGHRA, CDR2 YSYEKL. For the CDR3, the DNA is TGCGCCAGCAGCCAAGAAGCGACAGGGCGGGCTGGAAACACCATATATTTT. Amino acid sequence: CASSQEATGRAGNTIYF.

This chain connects TRBV7-7 to TRBJ2-5; a weak D match, TRBD2 (5 bases). The V gene's germline CDR1 is SSHAT and CDR2 FNYEAQ (reference sequence). V lost 2 bases and J lost 4, with 11 bases in between. The CDR3 is made up of 14 amino acids. The CDR3 spells CASSLTGFGETQYF. CDR3 DNA sequence: TGTGCCAGCAGCTTAACGGGGTTTGGAGAGACCCAGTACTTC.

This chain connects TRBV5-1 to TRBJ1-1; D uncertain. Trimming took 2 bases from V and 4 from J, leaving 9 bases between them. The germline V gene has CDR1 SGHRS and CDR2 YFSETQ. The CDR3 covers 13 residues. This CDR3 reads CASSFDGSTEAFF. The CDR3 DNA is TGCGCCAGCAGCTTTGATGGCTCCACTGAAGCTTTCTTT. Drawing the rest from reference TRBV5-1 and TRBJ1-1, the complete variable domain is KAGVTQTPRYLIKTRGQQVTLSCSPISGHRSVSWYQQTPGQGLQFLFEYFSETQRNKGNFPGRFSGRQFSNSRSEMNVSTLELGDSALYLCASSFDGSTEAFFGQGTRLTVV.

The CDR3 sequence is CASSQVGTGSRGSPLHF. CDR3 bases: TGCGCCAGCAGCCAAGTGGGGACAGGGAGTAGGGGGTCACCCCTCCACTTT. The chain joins TRBV4-1 to TRBJ1-6, with 9 bases identical to TRBD1. Germline values: CDR1 MGHRA, CDR2 YSYEKL. The ends lost 1 base at V and 10 bases at J; junction bases unmatched: 11. The CDR3 has 17 amino acids.

The chain uses TRBV28 and TRBJ1-2; 8 bases match TRBD1. V was clipped by 6 bases and J by 0 bases; unmatched bases: 9. The germline V gene encodes CDR1 MDHEN and CDR2 SYDVKM. The length of the CDR3 is 16 residues. The CDR3 region is CASSPPGQASNYGYTF. In DNA, the CDR3 is TGTGCCAGCAGCCCTCCGGGACAGGCCTCTAACTATGGCTACACCTTC.

This chain joins TRBV27 and TRBJ2-2, with 7 bases fitting TRBD1. The V gene end was trimmed by 6 bases and the J gene end by 1 base; junction bases not matched to a gene: 5. The CDR3 is 15 residues long. Germline assignment: CDR1 MNHEY and CDR2 SMNVEV (reference sequence). The CDR3 DNA is TGTGCCAGCAGCACCGGGACAGAGAACACCGGGGAGCTGTTTTTT. Translated: CASSTGTENTGELFF.

The chain couples TRBV2 to TRBJ2-5; TRBD2 aligns across 7 bases. Germline loops: CDR1 SNHLY, CDR2 FYNNEI. CDR3 length: 12 amino acids. V shed 7 bases, J shed 11 bases, and the junction held 10 bases outside the gene matches. Here the CDR3 reads CASTSGRSSQYF. The CDR3 nucleotides read TGTGCCAGCACCTCCGGGAGGAGTAGTCAGTACTTC.

The chain couples TRBV11-2 to TRBJ2-7; 9 nucleotides match TRBD1. CDR1 is SGHAT and CDR2 is FQNNGV in the germline V gene. After removal of 4 bases from V and 6 bases from J, the junction contained 7 bases not matched to a gene. This CDR3 comprises 14 residues. CDR3 coding DNA: TGTGCCAGCAGCTCCTCCGGGACAGGGATCGAGCAGTACTTC. It specifies CASSSSGTGIEQYF.

The chain carries TRBV2 and TRBJ1-6; D is undetermined. The germline gives CDR1 SNHLY, CDR2 FYNNEI. The CDR3 has 14 residues. The ends were cut back, 11 bases at V and 5 bases at J, with 16 bases in the middle. Written as DNA, the CDR3 is TGTGCCGGCGGTAATCCAGCGAATAATTCACCCCTCCACTTT. Translation: CAGGNPANNSPLHF.

This rearrangement joins TRBV7-9 to TRBJ2-7; D possibly corresponds to TRBD2 (7 bases). The V gene's germline CDR1 is SEHNR and CDR2 FQNEAQ (reference sequence). The CDR3 is 12 residues long. V gave up 5 bases and J gave up 6 bases, with 11 bases separating them. In DNA form, the CDR3 reads TGTGCCAGCAGCGGGGGGGCCTCCGAGCAGTACTTC. Translation gives CASSGGASEQYF.

The V call is TRBV19, the J call TRBJ1-1; D gene ambiguous. V lost 7 bases, J lost 0 bases, and 6 bases lay in between. Germline V lookup: CDR1 LNHDA, CDR2 SQIVND (reference sequence). The CDR3 runs 12 residues. The CDR3 nucleotides are TGTGCCAGTACCGGTCTGAACACTGAAGCTTTCTTT. It specifies CASTGLNTEAFF.